These 21 T cell receptor beta chains came from one sample sequenced in a study of CD8 T cells in Susac syndrome. A quantity of 0.5 to 1 ug RNA underwent reverse transcription using random hexamers. TCRdb used MiXCR to reprocess the immunoSEQ multiplex PCR reads, holding one entry per CDR3 protein. The sample records 250,000 to 300,000 distinct CDR3 sequences, around 89% being singletons. Sequencing was done on a sample of CD8+ T cells from PBMCs. The receptors here all came from a human donor with multiple sclerosis.

This chain uses TRBV29-1 with TRBJ2-7; D perhaps matches TRBD2 (7 bases). Germline lookup yields CDR1 SQVTM and CDR2 ANQGSEA. The CDR3 contains 13 residues. V was pared by 4 bases and J by 7 bases, with 17 bases between. The CDR3 bases are TGCAGCGTTGCCAGGGGAGGGCTGGGGGAGCAGTACTTC. Residues: CSVARGGLGEQYF.

This chain links TRBV27 with TRBJ2-2; TRBD2 is a possible D gene (6 bases). The CDR3 has 15 residues. Deletions cut 7 bases from V and 4 bases from J, with 16 bases between. Germline V gene sequence: CDR1 MNHEY, CDR2 SMNVEV (reference sequence). CDR3 in DNA: TGTGCCAGCACTCTTGGGGGACTTGTCACCGGGGAGCTGTTTTTT. It specifies CASTLGGLVTGELFF.

The chain combines TRBV6-2 or TRBV6-3 with TRBJ2-3; D gene uncertain. Germline CDR1 is MNHEY and CDR2 is SVGEGT. The CDR3 is 15 amino acids. Trimming stripped 6 bases from V and 4 bases from J, with 17 bases between. CDR3 DNA sequence: TGTGCCAGCAGCCCCGGTCCCAGCCCCCCAGATACGCAGTATTTT. Translating gives CASSPGPSPPDTQYF.

CDR3 nucleotide sequence: TGCGCCAGCAGCCAAGTTCAGGGATCCAATCAGCCCCAGCATTTT. This gives the protein CASSQVQGSNQPQHF. The rearrangement joins TRBV4-1 to TRBJ1-5, with D possibly matching TRBD1 (5 bases). The CDR3 has 15 residues. Germline values: CDR1 MGHRA, CDR2 YSYEKL. Trimming shortened V by 1 base and J by 3 bases, and 10 bases separated the two germline ends.

This chain connects TRBV28 to TRBJ2-6, with D perhaps matching TRBD1 (6 bases). The CDR3 sequence is 15 residues long. Germline-derived CDR1 and CDR2 are MDHEN and SYDVKM. V was trimmed by 6 bases and J by 0 bases, leaving 9 bases between them. The DNA of the CDR3 is TGTGCCAGCAGGTTCAGGGGCTCTGGGGCCAACGTCCTGACTTTC. This sequence encodes CASRFRGSGANVLTF. Complete variable domain (other parts from reference TRBV28 and TRBJ2-6): DVKVTQSSRYLVKRTGEKVFLECVQDMDHENMFWYRQDPGLGLRLIYFSYDVKMKEKGDIPEGYSVSREKKERFSLILESASTNQTSMYLCASRFRGSGANVLTFGAGSRLTVL.

The J gene is TRBJ1-4, the V gene TRBV27; 7 nucleotides agree with TRBD1. The V gene's germline CDR1 is MNHEY and CDR2 SMNVEV (reference sequence). This CDR3 has 14 residues. The V segment lost 6 bases and the J segment 5 bases; nucleotides outside the gene matches: 6. In DNA form, the CDR3 reads TGTGCCAGCAGCTCGGGACAGAGCAATGAAAAACTGTTTTTT. Protein sequence: CASSSGQSNEKLFF.

The V call is TRBV28, the J call TRBJ1-4; D may be TRBD1 (5 bases). This CDR3 region has 14 residues. Deletions cut 6 bases from V and 4 bases from J, with 12 bases between. Germline V gene data show CDR1 as MDHEN and CDR2 as SYDVKM. The CDR3 nucleotides are TGTGCCAGCAGCCTAGACAGTTTTAATGAAAAACTGTTTTTT. Translating gives CASSLDSFNEKLFF.

V gene TRBV15 combines with J gene TRBJ2-1, with no clear D. CDR3 size: 14 residues. Trimming shortened V by 3 bases and J by 9 bases, and 15 bases separated the two germline ends. CDR1 and CDR2 (germline): LNHNV, YYDKDF (reference sequence). The DNA for the CDR3 is TGTGCCACCAGCAGGGTCGACAAGGTCATTGAGCAGTTCTTC. Protein product: CATSRVDKVIEQFF.

V gene TRBV27 combines with J gene TRBJ2-7; perhaps TRBD2 as D (6 bases). V shed 5 bases and J shed 3 bases, with 17 bases lying between them. Germline CDR1 reads MNHEY; CDR2 reads SMNVEV (reference sequence). The CDR3 has 15 residues. The CDR3 region has the DNA TGTGCCAGCAGTGGGGGGACTGCCAGCTTCTACGAGCAGTACTTC. Amino acid sequence: CASSGGTASFYEQYF.

The V call is TRBV4-2, the J call TRBJ1-3; D gene uncertain. Trimming shortened V by 1 base and J by 4 bases, and 5 bases separated the two germline ends. This CDR3 contains 13 residues. The V gene's germline CDR1 is LGHNA and CDR2 YNFKEQ. CDR3 coding DNA: TGTGCCAGCAGCCAAGGTTACGGAAACACCATATATTTT. Protein: CASSQGYGNTIYF.

The chain recombines TRBV27 with TRBJ2-3; tentative D call: TRBD2 (6 bases). Trimming took off 4 bases at V and 1 base at J, with 15 bases between the two ends. Germline loops: CDR1 MNHEY, CDR2 SMNVEV (reference sequence). There are 16 residues in the CDR3. The chain's CDR3 is CASSSVTSGRTDTQYF. The CDR3 DNA is TGTGCCAGCAGTTCCGTGACTAGTGGGCGCACAGATACGCAGTATTTT.

The chain is built from TRBV20-1 and TRBJ2-5; maybe TRBD1 (7 bases). The CDR3 consists of 14 residues. Per germline, CDR1 DFQATT and CDR2 SNEGSKA (reference sequence). V shed 0 bases and J shed 2 bases, with 10 bases lying between them. This CDR3 reads CSAREAGGQETQYF. CDR3 bases: TGCAGTGCTAGAGAGGCAGGGGGGCAAGAGACCCAGTACTTC.

This clonotype showed up just once. This chain joins TRBV29-1 and TRBJ2-1; D unclear. CDR1 SQVTM and CDR2 ANQGSEA come from the germline V gene. V lost 3 bases and J 6 bases, leaving 9 bases between the germline ends. The CDR3 contains 12 residues. The CDR3 region has the DNA TGCAGCGTTGATGCCGGCGTCAATGAGCAGTTCTTC. Protein product: CSVDAGVNEQFF.

The V call is TRBV27, the J call TRBJ2-7; D might be TRBD2 (5 bases). CDR1 is MNHEY and CDR2 is SMNVEV in the germline V gene (reference sequence). Trimming took off 0 bases at V and 7 bases at J, with 7 bases between the two ends. The CDR3 covers 12 residues. This CDR3 reads CASSLSRGEQYF. CDR3 bases: TGTGCCAGCAGTTTATCGAGAGGGGAGCAGTACTTC.

The V gene is TRBV28, the J gene TRBJ2-7, with TRBD2 identical over 10 bases. V dropped 6 bases and J dropped 3; count of bases not matched to a gene: 5. This CDR3 is 14 amino acids long. The germline V gene has CDR1 MDHEN and CDR2 SYDVKM. DNA of the CDR3: TGTGCCAGCAGGACGGGACTAGCGCTCTACGAGCAGTACTTC. This codes for CASRTGLALYEQYF.

The gene calls are TRBV7-9 and TRBJ2-7; the D is unclear. V lost 4 bases, J lost 2 bases, and 12 bases lay in between. CDR3 length equals 14 residues. From germline, CDR1 is SEHNR and CDR2 FQNEAQ (reference sequence). In DNA form, the CDR3 reads TGTGCCAGCAGCTCGAGAAGCCGGGCCTACGAGCAGTACTTC. It specifies CASSSRSRAYEQYF.

This chain connects TRBV7-8 to TRBJ1-1; possible D gene TRBD1, 6 bases. V gave up 5 bases and J gave up 4 bases, with 20 bases separating them. This CDR3 has 16 residues. CDR1 is SGHVS and CDR2 is FQNEAQ in the germline V gene. CDR3 nucleotide sequence: TGTGCCAGCAGCCCCTATAGGGGGGGAAGGGGCACTGAAGCTTTCTTT. Its translation: CASSPYRGGRGTEAFF.

The rearrangement joins TRBV28 to TRBJ2-5, with 7 bases lining up with TRBD2. V shed 6 bases, J shed 2 bases, and the junction held 9 bases outside the gene matches. Germline CDR1 and CDR2: MDHEN and SYDVKM. CDR3 length: 15 residues. The CDR3 region is CASSSRTRPQETQYF. CDR3 coding DNA: TGTGCCAGCAGCTCTAGGACTAGACCTCAAGAGACCCAGTACTTC. The full variable domain, with the rest looked up from reference TRBV28 and TRBJ2-5, is DVKVTQSSRYLVKRTGEKVFLECVQDMDHENMFWYRQDPGLGLRLIYFSYDVKMKEKGDIPEGYSVSREKKERFSLILESASTNQTSMYLCASSSRTRPQETQYFGPGTRLLVL.

The V and J genes are TRBV4-3 and TRBJ2-7; D tentatively fits TRBD1 or TRBD2 (6 bases each). Trimming left V 2 bases short and J 2 bases short, with 25 bases between. The germline CDR1 and CDR2 sequences are LGHNA and YSLEER. The length of the CDR3 is 19 residues. CDR3 loop: CASSQFNGGPEGAPYEQYF. As DNA, the CDR3 is TGCGCCAGCAGCCAATTCAACGGGGGCCCCGAAGGAGCTCCCTACGAGCAGTACTTC.

The chain couples TRBV7-8 to TRBJ2-3; 8 bases agree with TRBD1. The CDR3 consists of 16 residues. Per the germline V gene, CDR1 is SGHVS and CDR2 is FQNEAQ. Trimming removed 4 bases from V and 0 bases from J; junction bases left unmatched: 6. CDR3 amino acids: CASSSQGVFSTDTQYF. The CDR3 bases are TGTGCCAGCAGCTCACAGGGGGTCTTTAGCACAGATACGCAGTATTTT.

The chain links TRBV4-3 to TRBJ1-1; D gene uncertain. V gave up 4 bases and J gave up 0 bases, with 15 bases separating them. The CDR3 covers 16 residues. The germline CDR1 and CDR2 sequences are LGHNA and YSLEER. The CDR3 sequence: CASSRTYGEMNTEAFF. CDR3 in DNA: TGCGCCAGCAGCCGTACTTACGGGGAGATGAACACTGAAGCTTTCTTT.